Presented here are 29 T cell receptor beta chains from one specimen sequenced in a study of tumor-infiltrating lymphocytes in localized non-small cell lung cancer. TCRdb's copy holds only in-frame clones and misses some; the assay was immunoSEQ multiplex PCR. The data contain thousands of clones, roughly 74% of them singletons. Sample: lung tumor tissue. The receptors here all came from a human donor with non-small cell lung cancer.

The chain carries TRBV7-2 and TRBJ2-2; TRBD2 matches 8 bases. The germline gives CDR1 SGHTA, CDR2 FQGNSA. This CDR3 contains 14 residues. V lost 6 bases and J lost 4; bases outside the gene matches: 4. The CDR3 bases are TGTGCCAGCAGACCCGGGACTAGCACCGGGGAGCTGTTTTTT. It yields the protein CASRPGTSTGELFF.

DNA of the CDR3: TGTGCCAGCAGCAAACCTAAGTGGAAGGGGAGAAGGAATCAGCCCCAGCATTTT. It codes for CASSKPKWKGRRNQPQHF. The V and J genes are TRBV21-1 and TRBJ1-5. TRBV21-1 is labeled a pseudogene. The CDR3 length is 18 residues.

The V and J genes are TRBV9 and TRBJ2-7; D possibly corresponds to TRBD1 (5 bases). Per the germline V gene, CDR1 is SGDLS and CDR2 is YYNGEE. The CDR3 length is 12 residues. V lost 3 bases and J lost 5, with 9 bases in between. This CDR3 is CASSEDNDEQYV. The CDR3 coding sequence is TGTGCCAGCAGCGAGGACAACGACGAGCAGTACGTC.

The chain couples TRBV6-1 to TRBJ2-7, with D possibly matching TRBD1 (7 bases). Germline V CDR1 and CDR2: MNHNS, SASEGT. V lost 0 bases and J 3 bases, leaving 15 bases between the germline ends. The CDR3 is 16 amino acids. The CDR3 protein is CASSEALGGGGYEQYV. CDR3 bases: TGTGCCAGCAGTGAAGCGCTAGGAGGGGGCGGCTACGAGCAGTACGTC.

This clone was seen a handful of times. The V call is TRBV7-8, the J call TRBJ1-5; D not resolved. The CDR3 runs to 15 residues. Germline CDR1 and CDR2: SGHVS and FQNEAQ. The ends were cut back, 0 bases at V and 8 bases at J, with 14 bases in the middle. The CDR3 reads CASSLAGGSMEPQHF. The CDR3 region has the DNA TGTGCCAGCAGCTTAGCTGGAGGGTCCATGGAGCCCCAGCATTTT.

This rearrangement joins TRBV11-2 to TRBJ1-4, with a weak D call TRBD1 (5 bases). There are 14 residues in the CDR3. Looked up from germline, CDR1 is SGHAT and CDR2 is FQNNGV. V lost 7 bases and J 8 bases, leaving 17 bases between the germline ends. The CDR3 region has the DNA TGTGCCAGCACGAGTGGGACGGAGACCGAAAAACTGTTTTTT. Translating it yields CASTSGTETEKLFF.

The DNA of the CDR3 is TGTGCCAGCAGCCGACCATACGGACAGGGGTACAATGAGCAGTTCTTC. Translating it yields CASSRPYGQGYNEQFF. The V and J genes are TRBV11-2 and TRBJ2-1, with TRBD1 matching 9 bases. V gave up 5 bases and J gave up 4 bases; unmatched junction bases: 9. The CDR3 totals 16 residues. In germline, CDR1 is SGHAT, CDR2 FQNNGV.

This chain connects TRBV5-4 to TRBJ2-3; TRBD2 might be the D (6 bases). Trimming removed 1 base from V and 5 bases from J, with 11 bases in between. Germline values: CDR1 SGHNT, CDR2 YYREEE (reference sequence). This CDR3 has 14 residues. CDR3 DNA: TGTGCCAGCAGCTTGTCCGGGGGAAAAGATACGCAGTATTTT. Its protein is CASSLSGGKDTQYF.

This chain connects TRBV7-2 to TRBJ1-4; no firm D call. Germline assignment: CDR1 SGHTA and CDR2 FQGNSA. The germline V and J ends were trimmed by 1 base and 0 bases, with 6 bases remaining between them. The CDR3 sequence is 15 residues long. CDR3 DNA: TGTGCCAGCAGCTTAGACAGTGCAACTAATGAAAAACTGTTTTTT. It codes for CASSLDSATNEKLFF.

This clone was detected only once. The gene calls are TRBV5-8 and TRBJ1-2; D is ambiguous. Trimming left V 0 bases short and J 4 bases short, with 4 bases between. The CDR3 is 12 residues long. CDR1 and CDR2 (germline): SGHTS, YDEGEE. The CDR3 DNA follows: TGTGCCAGCAGCTTGGCCAGCTATGGCTACACCTTC. It yields the protein CASSLASYGYTF.

The chain combines TRBV4-1 with TRBJ2-2; 8 nucleotides agree with TRBD2. Unmatched junction bases numbered 9, after V lost 3 bases and J lost 6 bases. There are 16 residues in the CDR3. Germline V gene lookup returns CDR1 MGHRA and CDR2 YSYEKL. The DNA for the CDR3 is TGCGCCAGCAGCCATTATGCAGGGCGGGAGGCCGGGGAGCTGTTTTTT. It translates to CASSHYAGREAGELFF.

The chain's CDR3 is CASGKGGTDTQYF. The DNA of the CDR3 is TGTGCCAGCGGCAAGGGGGGAACAGATACGCAGTATTTT. This chain links TRBV28 with TRBJ2-3, with D perhaps assigned TRBD1 or TRBD2 (6 bases each). The germline V gene has CDR1 MDHEN and CDR2 SYDVKM. V lost 8 bases to trimming and J lost 3 bases, with 12 bases between them. CDR3 size: 13 residues. Combining the CDR3 with reference TRBV28 and TRBJ2-3 gives the whole variable domain DVKVTQSSRYLVKRTGEKVFLECVQDMDHENMFWYRQDPGLGLRLIYFSYDVKMKEKGDIPEGYSVSREKKERFSLILESASTNQTSMYLCASGKGGTDTQYFGPGTRLTVL.

The J gene is TRBJ1-5, the V gene TRBV9, with D perhaps TRBD1 (6 bases). Per the germline V gene, CDR1 is SGDLS and CDR2 is YYNGEE. With 6 bases removed from V and 1 base from J, the gap between germline ends came to 17 bases. This CDR3 comprises 16 residues. CDR3 sequence: CASIKGGLGSNQPQHF. In DNA, the CDR3 is TGTGCCAGCATTAAAGGGGGTTTAGGGAGCAATCAGCCCCAGCATTTT.

With regard to this clone: One end of the junction fails to match germline, which may point to a read error. Other DNA sequences of this sample code for an identical CDR3. V is TRBV27 and J is TRBJ1-2; D is undetermined. Germline CDR1 reads MNHEY; CDR2 reads SMNVEV (reference sequence). This CDR3 region has 17 residues. CDR3 DNA: TGTGCTAGCAGTTTATCAACCCGAGACCGGGTGGCGGATGGCTACACCTTC. Amino acid sequence: CASSLSTRDRVADGYTF.

The V gene is TRBV11-2, the J gene TRBJ2-3; TRBD1 matches 10 bases. This CDR3 spans 15 amino acids. Trimming removed 5 bases from V and 3 bases from J; junction bases left unmatched: 5. CDR1 and CDR2 (germline): SGHAT, FQNNGV. The CDR3 protein is CASSPWTGGTDTQYF. In DNA form, the CDR3 reads TGTGCCAGCAGCCCATGGACAGGGGGTACAGATACGCAGTATTTT. The whole variable domain, filled in from reference TRBV11-2 and TRBJ2-3, reads EAGVAQSPRYKIIEKRQSVAFWCNPISGHATLYWYQQILGQGPKLLIQFQNNGVVDDSQLPKDRFSAERLKGVDSTLKIQPAKLEDSAVYLCASSPWTGGTDTQYFGPGTRLTVL.

CDR3 nucleotide sequence: TGCGCCAGCAGCTTGGGGGAACTAGGGGGGGATACGCAGTATTTT. It translates to CASSLGELGGDTQYF. This sequence joins TRBV5-1 and TRBJ2-3, with D possibly called TRBD1 or TRBD2 (6 bases each). The germline V gene has CDR1 SGHRS and CDR2 YFSETQ. V lost 0 bases, J lost 6 bases, and 14 bases lay in between. The CDR3 spans 15 residues.

This rearrangement joins TRBV29-1 to TRBJ2-4, with D tentatively TRBD2 (6 bases). V was pared by 6 bases and J by 14 bases, with 20 bases between. This CDR3 has 12 residues. Germline CDR1 reads SQVTM; CDR2 reads ANQGSEA. CDR3 protein: CSVRAGGQAEYF. In DNA form, the CDR3 reads TGCAGCGTCCGGGCCGGAGGGCAGGCCGAGTACTTC.

The rearrangement uses TRBV7-2 and TRBJ2-7; 8 nucleotides agree with TRBD1. After removal of 1 base from V and 5 bases from J, the junction contained 4 bases not matched to a gene. The CDR3 consists of 14 residues. The germline V gene encodes CDR1 SGHTA and CDR2 FQGNSA. The CDR3 nucleotides read TGTGCCAGCAGCTTAGGTCACAGGGGGAACGAGCAGTACGTC. This translates into CASSLGHRGNEQYV.

The genes are TRBV5-1 and TRBJ2-5; TRBD2 is a possible D gene (5 bases). V lost 4 bases and J lost 2, with 15 bases in between. Germline-derived CDR1 and CDR2 are SGHRS and YFSETQ. CDR3 length: 15 amino acids. As DNA, the CDR3 is TGCGCCAGCAGCGGGAGCCTGATGGGGCAAGAGACCCAGTACTTC. Protein product: CASSGSLMGQETQYF.

This clone turned up a few times. J is TRBJ1-6 and V is TRBV14, with D uncertain. This CDR3 has 15 residues. Germline assignment: CDR1 SGHDN and CDR2 FVKESK. V was shortened by 4 bases and J by 9 bases, with 16 bases between the two germline ends. As DNA, the CDR3 is TGTGCCAGCAGCCGCGCGACCACCCGGATTTCACCCCTCCACTTT. Its translation is CASSRATTRISPLHF.

The chain couples TRBV21-1 to TRBJ1-1; the D call in the table, TRBD1, was not verified against the DNA. TRBV21-1 is a documented pseudogene. The CDR3 extends over 15 amino acids. CDR3 region: CASSKIGDISDTAFF. CDR3 sequence (DNA): TGTGCCAGCAGCAAAATAGGGGATATATCGGACACAGCTTTCTTT.

This CDR3 is CSAGGYQHNTGELFF. The CDR3 coding sequence is TGCAGCGCTGGGGGTTATCAGCACAACACCGGGGAGCTGTTTTTT. V gene TRBV29-1 combines with J gene TRBJ2-2; either TRBD1 or TRBD2 may fit D (5 bases each). CDR1 and CDR2 from the germline V gene are SQVTM and ANQGSEA. Between the trimmed V and J ends, which lost 7 bases and 2 bases, there was a span of 17 bases. CDR3 length: 15 amino acids.

This chain connects TRBV4-1 to TRBJ1-3; perhaps TRBD1 as D (5 bases). V lost 4 bases to trimming and J lost 3 bases, with 19 bases between them. The CDR3 is made up of 17 amino acids. Germline values: CDR1 MGHRA, CDR2 YSYEKL. Written as DNA, the CDR3 is TGCGCCAGCAGCCCTAGGGGTAGGGGAAGCGGTGGAAACACCATATATTTT. This translates into CASSPRGRGSGGNTIYF.

V and J are TRBV29-1 and TRBJ2-4, with D tentatively TRBD1 or TRBD2 (5 bases each). The CDR3 contains 12 residues. The germline V gene has CDR1 SQVTM and CDR2 ANQGSEA. V lost 4 bases, J lost 15 bases, and 19 bases lay in between. In DNA form, the CDR3 reads TGCAGCGTTGGGGGGACCGGGGACCTTATGTACTTC. Protein product: CSVGGTGDLMYF.

Points on this clone: The same CDR3 also results from other DNA sequences found in this sample. The chain carries TRBV25-1 and TRBJ1-1; TRBD1 aligns across 7 bases. Per the germline V gene, CDR1 is MGHDK and CDR2 is SYGVNS. CDR3 length: 14 residues. V was pared by 4 bases and J by 10 bases, with 12 bases of the junction left unmatched. CDR3 in DNA: TGTGCCAGCAGTGGACAGGGATACCTTCAAAGAGCTTTCTTT. It translates to CASSGQGYLQRAFF.

A few counts support this clone. The chain couples TRBV9 to TRBJ1-1; D not resolved. Trimming removed 0 bases at V and 13 bases at J, with 19 bases between. This CDR3 contains 14 residues. Per germline, CDR1 SGDLS and CDR2 YYNGEE. Here the CDR3 reads CASSVEGGRARVFF. CDR3 in DNA: TGTGCCAGCAGCGTAGAAGGTGGACGGGCGCGAGTTTTCTTT.

The CDR3 is CASSLQGRGGTQYF. The CDR3 nucleotides are TGTGCCAGCAGCTTACAAGGCAGGGGGGGGACCCAGTACTTC. The chain joins TRBV7-9 to TRBJ2-5; possibly TRBD1 or TRBD2 for D (7 bases each). V lost 2 bases and J 7 bases, leaving 14 bases between the germline ends. Germline values: CDR1 SEHNR, CDR2 FQNEAQ (reference sequence). The CDR3 is 14 residues long.

This clone was seen only once. This sequence joins TRBV13 and TRBJ1-1; 7 bases align to TRBD1. J gave up 6 bases and V 4 bases, and 5 bases lay outside the gene matches. The CDR3 contains 13 residues. CDR1 and CDR2 from the germline V gene are PRHDT and FYEKMQ (reference sequence). CDR3 sequence reads: CASSSGRGPEAFF. The CDR3 DNA follows: TGTGCCAGCAGCTCGGGTAGGGGGCCTGAAGCTTTCTTT.

The V and J genes are TRBV30 and TRBJ2-1, with D unclear. Trimming stripped 0 bases from V and 0 bases from J, with 9 bases between. Germline CDR1 is GTSNPN and CDR2 is SVGIG (reference sequence). This CDR3 has 15 amino acids. CDR3 bases: TGTGCCTGGAGTGTTACGGGTAGCTCCTACAATGAGCAGTTCTTC. The encoded protein is CAWSVTGSSYNEQFF.